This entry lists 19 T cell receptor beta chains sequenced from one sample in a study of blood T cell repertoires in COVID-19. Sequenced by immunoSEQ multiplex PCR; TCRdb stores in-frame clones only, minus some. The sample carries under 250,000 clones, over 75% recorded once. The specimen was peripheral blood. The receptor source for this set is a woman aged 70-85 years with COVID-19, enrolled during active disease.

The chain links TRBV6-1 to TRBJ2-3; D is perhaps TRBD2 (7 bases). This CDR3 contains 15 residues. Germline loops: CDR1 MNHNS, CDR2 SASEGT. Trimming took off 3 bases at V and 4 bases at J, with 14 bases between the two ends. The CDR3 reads CASSDTGRAADTQYF. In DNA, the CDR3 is TGTGCCAGCAGTGATACAGGGAGGGCCGCAGATACGCAGTATTTT.

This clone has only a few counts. CDR3 protein: CASSWTGTNTGELFF. CDR3 in DNA: TGTGCCAGCAGCTGGACAGGAACGAACACCGGGGAGCTGTTTTTT. The rearrangement uses TRBV6-2 or TRBV6-3 and TRBJ2-2; 7 nucleotides line up with TRBD1. Losses at the gene ends were 6 bases for V and 0 bases for J; bases not matched to a gene: 4. Germline-derived CDR1 and CDR2 are MNHEY and SVGEGT. This CDR3 has 15 residues.

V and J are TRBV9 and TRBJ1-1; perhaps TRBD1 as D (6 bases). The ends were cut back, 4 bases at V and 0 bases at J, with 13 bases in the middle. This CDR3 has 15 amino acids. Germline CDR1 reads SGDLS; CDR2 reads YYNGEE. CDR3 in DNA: TGTGCCAGCAGCCCGCGGACAGAAATGAACACTGAAGCTTTCTTT. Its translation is CASSPRTEMNTEAFF.

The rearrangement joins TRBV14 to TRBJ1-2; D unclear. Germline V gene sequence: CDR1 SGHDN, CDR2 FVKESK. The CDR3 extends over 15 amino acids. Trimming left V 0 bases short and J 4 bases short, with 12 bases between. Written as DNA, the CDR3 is TGTGCCAGCAGCCAAGATATGGCAGGCCGCTATGGCTACACCTTC. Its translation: CASSQDMAGRYGYTF.

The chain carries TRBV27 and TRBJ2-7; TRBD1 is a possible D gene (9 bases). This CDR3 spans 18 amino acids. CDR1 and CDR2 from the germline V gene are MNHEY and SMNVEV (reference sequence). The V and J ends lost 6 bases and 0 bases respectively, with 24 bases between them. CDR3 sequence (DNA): TGTGCCAGCAGCCACGGACAGGGGCGGGCGGGAGGCTCCTACGAGCAGTACTTC. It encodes CASSHGQGRAGGSYEQYF.

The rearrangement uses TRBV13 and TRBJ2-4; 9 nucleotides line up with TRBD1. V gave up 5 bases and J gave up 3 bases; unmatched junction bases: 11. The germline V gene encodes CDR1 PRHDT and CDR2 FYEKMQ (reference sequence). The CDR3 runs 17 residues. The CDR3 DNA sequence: TGTGCCAGCAGCAGCTTCCGGAGACAGGGGGTCAAAAACATTCAGTACTTC. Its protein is CASSSFRRQGVKNIQYF.

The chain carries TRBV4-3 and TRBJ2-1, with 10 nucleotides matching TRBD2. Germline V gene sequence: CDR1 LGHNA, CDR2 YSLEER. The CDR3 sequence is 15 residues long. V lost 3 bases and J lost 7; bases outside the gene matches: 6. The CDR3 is CASSQSLAGINEQFF. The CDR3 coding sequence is TGCGCCAGCAGCCAGTCACTAGCGGGGATTAATGAGCAGTTCTTC.

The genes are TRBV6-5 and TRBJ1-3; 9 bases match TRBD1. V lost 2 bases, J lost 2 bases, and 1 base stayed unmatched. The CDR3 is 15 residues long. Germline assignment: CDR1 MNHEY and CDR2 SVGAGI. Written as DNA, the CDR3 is TGTGCCAGCAGTTACGGACAGGGGACTGGAAACACCATATATTTT. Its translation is CASSYGQGTGNTIYF.

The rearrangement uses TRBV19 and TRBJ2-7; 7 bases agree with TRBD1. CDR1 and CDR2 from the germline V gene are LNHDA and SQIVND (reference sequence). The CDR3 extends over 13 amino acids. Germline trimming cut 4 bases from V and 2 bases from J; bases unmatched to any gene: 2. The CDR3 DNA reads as TGTGCCAGTAGTAGGGGGACAGCCTACGAGCAGTACTTC. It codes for CASSRGTAYEQYF.

The CDR3, as DNA: TGTGCCAGCAGCGTGTCTCCGAACACTGAAGCTTTCTTT. This sequence encodes CASSVSPNTEAFF. V and J are TRBV9 and TRBJ1-1; no clear D. Trimming removed 2 bases from V and 1 base from J, with 6 bases in between. The CDR3 length is 13 residues. The germline gives CDR1 SGDLS, CDR2 YYNGEE. Based on the CDR3 plus reference TRBV9 and TRBJ1-1, the full variable domain is DSGVTQTPKHLITATGQRVTLRCSPRSGDLSVYWYQQSLDQGLQFLIQYYNGEERAKGNILERFSAQQFPDLHSELNLSSLELGDSALYFCASSVSPNTEAFFGQGTRLTVV.

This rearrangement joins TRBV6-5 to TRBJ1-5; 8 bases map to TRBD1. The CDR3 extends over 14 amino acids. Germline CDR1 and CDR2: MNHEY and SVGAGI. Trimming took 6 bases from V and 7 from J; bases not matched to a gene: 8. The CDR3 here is CASRDGQGYQPQHF. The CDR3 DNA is TGTGCCAGCAGGGACGGACAGGGATACCAGCCCCAGCATTTT.

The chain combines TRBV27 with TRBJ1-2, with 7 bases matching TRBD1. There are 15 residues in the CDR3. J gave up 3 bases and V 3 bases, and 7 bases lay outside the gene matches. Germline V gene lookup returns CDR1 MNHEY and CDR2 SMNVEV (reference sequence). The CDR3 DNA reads TGTGCCAGCAGTTTGGGGGGACAGCCCTACTATGGCTACACCTTC. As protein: CASSLGGQPYYGYTF.

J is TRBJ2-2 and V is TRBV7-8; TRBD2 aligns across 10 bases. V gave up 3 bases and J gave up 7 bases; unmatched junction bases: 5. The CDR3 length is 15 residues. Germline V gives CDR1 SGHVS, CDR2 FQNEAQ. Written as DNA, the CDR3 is TGTGCCAGCAGCTTTAGCGGGAGGAAGGGCGGGGAGCTGTTTTTT. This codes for CASSFSGRKGGELFF. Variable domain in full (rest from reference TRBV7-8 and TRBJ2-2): GAGVSQSPRYKVAKRGQDVALRCDPISGHVSLFWYQQALGQGPEFLTYFQNEAQLDKSGLPSDRFFAERPEGSVSTLKIQRTQQEDSAVYLCASSFSGRKGGELFFGEGSRLTVL.

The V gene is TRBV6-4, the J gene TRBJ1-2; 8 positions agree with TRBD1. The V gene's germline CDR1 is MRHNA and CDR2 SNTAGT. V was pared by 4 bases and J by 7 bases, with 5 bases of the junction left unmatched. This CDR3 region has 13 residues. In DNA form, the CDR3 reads TGTGCCAGCAGTGTCGCAGGGGGCTTTGGCTACACCTTC. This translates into CASSVAGGFGYTF.

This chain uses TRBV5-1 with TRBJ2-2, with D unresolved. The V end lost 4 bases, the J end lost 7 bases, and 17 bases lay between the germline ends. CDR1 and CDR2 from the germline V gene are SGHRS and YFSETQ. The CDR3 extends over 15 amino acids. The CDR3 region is CASSRSAVVGGELFF. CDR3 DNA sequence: TGCGCCAGCAGCCGCAGCGCGGTTGTGGGCGGGGAGCTGTTTTTT.

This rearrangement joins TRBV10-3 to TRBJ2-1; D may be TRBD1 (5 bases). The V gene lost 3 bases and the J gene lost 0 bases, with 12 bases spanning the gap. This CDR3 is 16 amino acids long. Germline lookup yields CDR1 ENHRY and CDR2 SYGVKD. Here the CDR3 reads CAISEFSGHSYNEQFF. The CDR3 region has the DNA TGTGCCATCAGTGAATTCTCAGGGCACTCCTACAATGAGCAGTTCTTC.

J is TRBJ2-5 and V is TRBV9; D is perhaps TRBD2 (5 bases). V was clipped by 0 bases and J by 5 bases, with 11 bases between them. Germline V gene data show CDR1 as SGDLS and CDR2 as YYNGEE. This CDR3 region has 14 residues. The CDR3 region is CASSVGPRGETQYF. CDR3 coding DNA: TGTGCCAGCAGCGTAGGACCTAGAGGGGAGACCCAGTACTTC.

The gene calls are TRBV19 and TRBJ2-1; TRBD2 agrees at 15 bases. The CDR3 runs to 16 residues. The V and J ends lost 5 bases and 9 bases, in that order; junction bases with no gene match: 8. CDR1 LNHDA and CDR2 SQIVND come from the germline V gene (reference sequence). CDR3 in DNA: TGTGCCAGTAGTTTTGGACTAGCGGGGGGGAAGGGTGAGCAGTTCTTC. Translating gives CASSFGLAGGKGEQFF.

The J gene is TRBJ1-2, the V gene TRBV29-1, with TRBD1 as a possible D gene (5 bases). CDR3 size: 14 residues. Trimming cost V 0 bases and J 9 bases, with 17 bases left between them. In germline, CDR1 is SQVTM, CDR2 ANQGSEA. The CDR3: CSVEEGVGLMRYTF. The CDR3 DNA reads TGCAGCGTTGAAGAAGGGGTCGGGTTGATGCGCTACACCTTC.